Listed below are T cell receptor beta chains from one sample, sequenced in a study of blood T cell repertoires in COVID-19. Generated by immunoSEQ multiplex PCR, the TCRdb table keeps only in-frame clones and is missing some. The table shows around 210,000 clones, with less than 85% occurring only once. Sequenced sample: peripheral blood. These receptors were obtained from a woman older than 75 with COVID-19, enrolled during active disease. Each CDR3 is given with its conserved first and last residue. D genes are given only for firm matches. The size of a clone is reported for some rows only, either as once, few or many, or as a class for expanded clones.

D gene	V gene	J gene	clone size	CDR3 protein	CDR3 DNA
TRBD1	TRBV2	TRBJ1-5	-	CASFGTGGDQPQHF	TGTGCCAGCTTCGGGACAGGGGGAGATCAGCCCCAGCATTTT
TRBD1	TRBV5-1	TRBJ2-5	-	CASSSQTGGETQYF	TGCGCCAGCAGCAGCCAAACAGGGGGTGAGACCCAGTACTTC
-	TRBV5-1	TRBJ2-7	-	CASSSTPNDEQYF	TGCGCCAGCAGCTCGACACCGAACGACGAGCAGTACTTC
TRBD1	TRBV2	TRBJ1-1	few	CASQGASRNTEAFF	TGTGCCAGCCAGGGGGCCTCGAGGAACACTGAAGCTTTCTTT
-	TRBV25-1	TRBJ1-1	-	CASGSSGNTEAFF	TGTGCCAGCGGCTCATCGGGGAACACTGAAGCTTTCTTT
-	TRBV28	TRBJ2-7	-	CASSSYRAPYEQYF	TGTGCCAGCAGTTCCTACAGGGCACCCTACGAGCAGTACTTC
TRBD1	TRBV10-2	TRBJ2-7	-	CASSTYRGGPPYEQYF	TGCGCCAGCAGTACTTACAGGGGTGGTCCCCCCTACGAGCAGTACTTC
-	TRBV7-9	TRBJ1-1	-	CASSLAQGWAEAFF	TGTGCCAGCAGCTTAGCGCAGGGGTGGGCTGAAGCTTTCTTT
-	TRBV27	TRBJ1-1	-	CASSSDVGGTRNTEAFF	TGTGCCAGCAGTTCCGATGTTGGGGGGACTAGGAACACTGAAGCTTTCTTT
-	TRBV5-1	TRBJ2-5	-	CASSPGVQETQYF	TGCGCCAGCAGCCCAGGTGTCCAAGAGACCCAGTACTTC
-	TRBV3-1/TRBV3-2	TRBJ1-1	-	CASSHPRREWEAFF	TGTGCCAGCAGCCACCCCAGACGGGAGTGGGAAGCTTTCTTT
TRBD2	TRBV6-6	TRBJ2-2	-	CASSYGTSGTGELFF	TGTGCCAGCAGTTACGGGACTAGCGGCACCGGGGAGCTGTTTTTT
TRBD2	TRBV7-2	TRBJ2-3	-	CATRTSGSTDTQYF	TGTGCCACCAGAACTAGCGGGAGCACAGATACGCAGTATTTT
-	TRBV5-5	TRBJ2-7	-	CASSSWTFSSYEQYF	TGTGCCAGCAGCTCCTGGACTTTCAGCTCCTACGAGCAGTACTTC
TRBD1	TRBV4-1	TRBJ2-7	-	CASSQTGGRSYEQYF	TGCGCCAGCAGCCAAACAGGGGGCCGCTCCTACGAGCAGTACTTC
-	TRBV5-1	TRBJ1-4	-	CASSPSIPQNFEKLFF	TGCGCCAGCAGCCCCTCAATACCTCAGAATTTTGAAAAACTGTTTTTT
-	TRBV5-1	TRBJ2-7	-	CASSLGQSPTGYEQYF	TGCGCCAGCAGCTTAGGACAGAGCCCGACGGGCTACGAGCAGTACTTC
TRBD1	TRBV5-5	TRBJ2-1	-	CASSLLGTDYNEQFF	TGTGCCAGCAGCTTGCTCGGGACAGACTACAATGAGCAGTTCTTC
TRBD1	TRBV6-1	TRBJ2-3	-	CASSENPGGIGTDTQYF	TGTGCCAGCAGTGAAAACCCAGGGGGCATAGGCACAGATACGCAGTATTTT